One and the same sample provided the 7 T cell receptor beta chains below, sequenced in a study of cytomegalovirus exposure and HLA in healthy donors. Primers included in the PCR were 60 Vbeta and 13 Jbeta primers. Data came from immunoSEQ multiplex PCR; TCRdb stores just in-frame clones and leaves some out. The sample comprises roughly 190,000 clones, roughly 81% of which are singletons, and about 3% rests with the top ten. The source material was PBMCs. The receptors were sampled from a woman in her 30s in good health and CMV-seropositive.

By proportion, this clone is medium-sized. J is TRBJ1-1 and V is TRBV4-1; D is unresolved. CDR1 and CDR2 from the germline V gene are MGHRA and YSYEKL. CDR3 size: 15 residues. Trimming stripped 2 bases from V and 1 base from J, with 11 bases between. The DNA of the CDR3 is TGCGCCAGCAGCCAAAATCGAGGCGGGAACACTGAAGCTTTCTTT. It is translated as CASSQNRGGNTEAFF.

The chain links TRBV5-4 to TRBJ2-7; maybe TRBD2 (6 bases). The V and J ends lost 4 bases and 1 base respectively, with 18 bases between them. In germline, CDR1 is SGHNT, CDR2 YYREEE (reference sequence). The CDR3 length is 16 residues. The CDR3 spells CASSPEVERASYEQYF. The CDR3 DNA is TGTGCCAGCAGCCCCGAAGTGGAGCGGGCGTCCTACGAGCAGTACTTC.

The chain links TRBV5-4 to TRBJ1-1, with 9 bases fitting TRBD1. Germline trimming cut 5 bases from V and 5 bases from J; bases unmatched to any gene: 7. This CDR3 contains 14 residues. CDR1 and CDR2 (germline): SGHNT, YYREEE (reference sequence). DNA for the CDR3: TGTGCCAGCAGGCCCGGGACAGGGAGAACTGAAGCTTTCTTT. This encodes CASRPGTGRTEAFF.

This sequence joins TRBV29-1 and TRBJ2-5; TRBD2 might be the D (7 bases). CDR3 length equals 14 residues. From germline, CDR1 is SQVTM and CDR2 ANQGSEA. V lost 4 bases and J lost 5, with 17 bases in between. CDR3 nucleotides: TGCAGCGTTGGAGAGGGGGGGGCGAGCGAGACCCAGTACTTC. Translated: CSVGEGGASETQYF.

The CDR3 DNA reads TGTGCCAGCCGGGCGGGTATACAAGAGACCCAGTACTTC. Amino acid sequence: CASRAGIQETQYF. This sequence joins TRBV28 and TRBJ2-5; possibly TRBD2 for D (5 bases). The V end was cut by 8 bases, the J end by 2 bases, with 12 bases between. The CDR3 spans 13 residues. Germline CDR1 is MDHEN and CDR2 is SYDVKM.

The CDR3 reads CASSKPGRELFF. The CDR3 DNA follows: TGTGCCAGCAGCAAGCCAGGGAGGGAGCTGTTTTTT. The gene calls are TRBV21-1 and TRBJ2-2; the listed D gene, TRBD1, was not tested against the DNA. TRBV21-1 is described as a pseudogene. The CDR3 runs 12 residues.

This chain joins TRBV2 and TRBJ2-5; D possibly corresponds to TRBD1 (5 bases). CDR3 length equals 16 residues. Germline-derived CDR1 and CDR2 are SNHLY and FYNNEI. The V end was cut by 3 bases, the J end by 1 base, with 15 bases between. This CDR3 reads CASSEDGRELQETQYF. In nucleotides, the CDR3 is TGTGCCAGCAGTGAGGACGGCAGGGAACTCCAAGAGACCCAGTACTTC.